Sequencing of this T cell receptor beta chain was carried out in a study of blood T cell repertoires in COVID-19. Germline V gene data show CDR1 as SNHLY and CDR2 as FYNNEI. V was trimmed by 6 bases and J by 0 bases, leaving 6 bases between them. The CDR3 covers 13 residues. Authors' data handling: Reference gene primer amplification in the assay estimated nucleated cell counts. Clones were read by immunoSEQ multiplex PCR, and TCRdb kept only the in-frame ones, dropping some. V and J calls and clone size follow that table, whereas D and trimming were derived from the DNA. The sample lists about 220,000 clones; about 85% were seen once.

The chain recombines TRBV2 with TRBJ1-5, with D hard to call. This TCR derives from a man aged 45-60 years who had recovered from COVID-19. What was sequenced was peripheral blood. The CDR3 sequence is CASSPNSNQPQHF. The CDR3 DNA sequence: TGTGCCAGCAGCCCCAATAGCAATCAGCCCCAGCATTTT.